This record covers a single T cell receptor (beta chain). The data derive from a study of cytomegalovirus exposure and HLA in healthy donors. The study ran its PCR with 60 Vbeta and 13 Jbeta primers. Method: immunoSEQ multiplex PCR; TCRdb's copy keeps in-frame clones and lacks some. The repertoire holds about 180,000 clones, with roughly 84% as singletons. The receptor was isolated from a man aged 30-40 years in good health and CMV-seronegative. Sequenced material: PBMCs.

CDR3 sequence: CASSLRTGGQEAFF. CDR3 nucleotide sequence: TGTGCCAGCAGCTTACGGACAGGGGGCCAGGAAGCTTTCTTT. This sequence joins TRBV5-4 and TRBJ1-1; 11 bases are a match to TRBD1. CDR3 length: 14 residues. V shed 2 bases, J shed 8 bases, and the junction held 5 bases outside the gene matches. The V gene's germline CDR1 is SGHNT and CDR2 YYREEE (reference sequence).